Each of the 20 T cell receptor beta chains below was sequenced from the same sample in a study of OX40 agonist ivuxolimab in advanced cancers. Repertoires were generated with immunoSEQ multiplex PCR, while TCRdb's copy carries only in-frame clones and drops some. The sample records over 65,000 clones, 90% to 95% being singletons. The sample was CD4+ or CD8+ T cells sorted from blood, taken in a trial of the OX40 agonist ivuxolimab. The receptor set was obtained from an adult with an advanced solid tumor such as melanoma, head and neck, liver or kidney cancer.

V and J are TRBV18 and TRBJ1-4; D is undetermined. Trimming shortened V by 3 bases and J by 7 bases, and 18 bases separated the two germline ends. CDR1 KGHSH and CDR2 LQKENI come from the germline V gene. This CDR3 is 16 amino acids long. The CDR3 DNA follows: TGTGCCAGCTCACCCTCATCGAGGCAAGAGGGTGAAAAACTGTTTTTT. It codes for CASSPSSRQEGEKLFF. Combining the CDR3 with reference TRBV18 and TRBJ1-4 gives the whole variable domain NAGVMQNPRHLVRRRGQEARLRCSPMKGHSHVYWYRQLPEEGLKFMVYLQKENIIDESGMPKERFSAEFPKEGPSILRIQQVVRGDSAAYFCASSPSSRQEGEKLFFGSGTQLSVL.

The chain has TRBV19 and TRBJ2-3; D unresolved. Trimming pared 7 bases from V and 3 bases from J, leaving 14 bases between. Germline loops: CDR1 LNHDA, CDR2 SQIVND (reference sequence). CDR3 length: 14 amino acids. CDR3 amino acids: CASTAGHGTDTQYF. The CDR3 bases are TGTGCCAGTACCGCCGGTCATGGTACAGATACGCAGTATTTT.

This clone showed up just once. CDR3 coding DNA: TGTGCCAGCAGCTTAGCCGACACCTACGAGCAGTACTTC. Encoded protein: CASSLADTYEQYF. The genes are TRBV11-2 and TRBJ2-7; D remains ambiguous. The CDR3 contains 13 residues. Germline V gives CDR1 SGHAT, CDR2 FQNNGV. V dropped 1 base and J dropped 2 bases, with 6 bases sitting between them. The full variable domain, completed using reference TRBV11-2 and TRBJ2-7, is EAGVAQSPRYKIIEKRQSVAFWCNPISGHATLYWYQQILGQGPKLLIQFQNNGVVDDSQLPKDRFSAERLKGVDSTLKIQPAKLEDSAVYLCASSLADTYEQYFGPGTRLTVT.

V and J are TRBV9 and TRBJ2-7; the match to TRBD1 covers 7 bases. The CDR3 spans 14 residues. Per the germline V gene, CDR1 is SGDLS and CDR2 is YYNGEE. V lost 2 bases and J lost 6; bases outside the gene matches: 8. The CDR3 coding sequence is TGTGCCAGCAGCGTCCACCCAACAGGGGCCGAGCAGTACTTC. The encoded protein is CASSVHPTGAEQYF.

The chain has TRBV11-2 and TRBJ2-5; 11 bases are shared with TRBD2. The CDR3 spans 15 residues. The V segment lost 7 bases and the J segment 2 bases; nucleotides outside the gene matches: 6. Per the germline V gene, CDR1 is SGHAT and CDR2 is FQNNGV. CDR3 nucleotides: TGTGCCAGCAACCGACTAGCGGGACTACAAGAGACCCAGTACTTC. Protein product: CASNRLAGLQETQYF.

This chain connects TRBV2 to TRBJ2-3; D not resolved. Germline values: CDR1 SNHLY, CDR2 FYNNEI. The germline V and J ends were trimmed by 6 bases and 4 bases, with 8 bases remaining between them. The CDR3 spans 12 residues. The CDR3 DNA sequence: TGTGCCAGCAGCCACCCGGCAGATACGCAGTATTTT. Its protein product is CASSHPADTQYF.

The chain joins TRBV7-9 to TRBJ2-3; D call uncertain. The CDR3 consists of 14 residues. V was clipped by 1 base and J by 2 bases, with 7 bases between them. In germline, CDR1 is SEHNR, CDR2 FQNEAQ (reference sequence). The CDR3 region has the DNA TGTGCCAGCAGCTTAGGGGCCCTCACAGATACGCAGTATTTT. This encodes CASSLGALTDTQYF.

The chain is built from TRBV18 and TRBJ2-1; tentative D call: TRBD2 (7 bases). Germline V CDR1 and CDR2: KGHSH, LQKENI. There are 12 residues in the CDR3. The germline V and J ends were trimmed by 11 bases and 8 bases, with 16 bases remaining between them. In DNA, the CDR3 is TGTGCCGGAAGGGGGGGAGGCGATGAGCAGTTCTTC. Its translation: CAGRGGGDEQFF.

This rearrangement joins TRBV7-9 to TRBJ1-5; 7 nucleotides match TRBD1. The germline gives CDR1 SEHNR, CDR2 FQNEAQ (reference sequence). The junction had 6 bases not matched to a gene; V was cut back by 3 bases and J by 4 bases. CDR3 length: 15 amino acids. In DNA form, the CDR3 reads TGTGCCAGCAGCTTTGACAGGGCCCAGAATCAGCCCCAGCATTTT. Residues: CASSFDRAQNQPQHF.

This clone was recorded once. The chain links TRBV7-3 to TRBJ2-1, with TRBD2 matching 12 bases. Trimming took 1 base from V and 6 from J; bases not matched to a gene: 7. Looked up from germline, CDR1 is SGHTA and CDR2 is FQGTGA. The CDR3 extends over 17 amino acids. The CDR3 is CASSLIPSGGAGNEQFF. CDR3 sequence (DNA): TGTGCCAGCAGCTTAATCCCTAGCGGGGGGGCAGGCAATGAGCAGTTCTTC.

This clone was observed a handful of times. In DNA form, the CDR3 reads TGTGCCAGCAGGGTCGACAGGACCGCTAACACAGATACGCAGTATTTT. This translates into CASRVDRTANTDTQYF. The chain is built from TRBV27 and TRBJ2-3; the D gene is possibly TRBD1 (6 bases). This CDR3 spans 16 amino acids. Germline CDR1 and CDR2: MNHEY and SMNVEV (reference sequence). The V end lost 6 bases, the J end lost 2 bases, and 18 bases lay between the germline ends.

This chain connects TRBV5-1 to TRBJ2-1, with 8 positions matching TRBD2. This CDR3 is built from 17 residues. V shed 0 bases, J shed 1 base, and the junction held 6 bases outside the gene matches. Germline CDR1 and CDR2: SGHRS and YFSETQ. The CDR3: CASSLGPGGGSYNEQFF. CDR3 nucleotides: TGCGCCAGCAGCTTGGGCCCCGGCGGGGGGTCCTACAATGAGCAGTTCTTC.

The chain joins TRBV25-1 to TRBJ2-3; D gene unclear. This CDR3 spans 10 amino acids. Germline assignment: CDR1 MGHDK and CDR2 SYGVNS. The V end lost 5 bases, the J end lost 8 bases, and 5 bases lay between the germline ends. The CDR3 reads CASSLGTQYF. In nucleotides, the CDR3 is TGTGCCAGCAGTTTGGGTACGCAGTATTTT.

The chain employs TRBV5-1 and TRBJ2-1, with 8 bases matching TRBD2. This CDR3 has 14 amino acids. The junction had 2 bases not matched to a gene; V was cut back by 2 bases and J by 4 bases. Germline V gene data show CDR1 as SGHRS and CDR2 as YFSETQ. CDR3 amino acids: CASSFGGGYNEQFF. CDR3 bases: TGCGCCAGCAGCTTCGGCGGGGGGTACAATGAGCAGTTCTTC.

CDR3 sequence reads: CASSPHRVGSTDTQYF. The CDR3 coding sequence is TGTGCCAGCAGCCCACACAGGGTAGGGAGCACAGATACGCAGTATTTT. The rearrangement uses TRBV7-2 and TRBJ2-3, with a tentative D call TRBD1 (6 bases). Germline-derived CDR1 and CDR2 are SGHTA and FQGNSA. The length of the CDR3 is 16 residues. Trimming removed 5 bases from V and 0 bases from J, with 15 bases in between.

The CDR3 loop reads CASSWKTIPGYNEQFF. DNA of the CDR3: TGTGCCAGCAGTTGGAAAACAATACCTGGCTACAATGAGCAGTTCTTC. The chain uses TRBV27 and TRBJ2-1; D is unresolved. CDR1 is MNHEY and CDR2 is SMNVEV in the germline V gene (reference sequence). Trimming left V 4 bases short and J 3 bases short, with 16 bases between. The CDR3 totals 16 residues.

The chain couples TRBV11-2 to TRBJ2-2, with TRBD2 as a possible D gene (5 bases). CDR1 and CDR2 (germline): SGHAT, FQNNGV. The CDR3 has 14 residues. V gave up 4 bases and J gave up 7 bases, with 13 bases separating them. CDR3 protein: CASSSIGVGGELFF. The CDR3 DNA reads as TGTGCCAGCAGCTCCATCGGGGTAGGCGGGGAGCTGTTTTTT.

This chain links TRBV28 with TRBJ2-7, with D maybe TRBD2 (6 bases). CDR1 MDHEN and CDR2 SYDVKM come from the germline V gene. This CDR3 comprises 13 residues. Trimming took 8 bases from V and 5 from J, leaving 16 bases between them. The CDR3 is CASGGTTRNEQYF. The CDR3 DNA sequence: TGTGCCAGCGGGGGGACCACGAGGAACGAGCAGTACTTC. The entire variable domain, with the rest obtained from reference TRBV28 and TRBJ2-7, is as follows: DVKVTQSSRYLVKRTGEKVFLECVQDMDHENMFWYRQDPGLGLRLIYFSYDVKMKEKGDIPEGYSVSREKKERFSLILESASTNQTSMYLCASGGTTRNEQYFGPGTRLTVT.

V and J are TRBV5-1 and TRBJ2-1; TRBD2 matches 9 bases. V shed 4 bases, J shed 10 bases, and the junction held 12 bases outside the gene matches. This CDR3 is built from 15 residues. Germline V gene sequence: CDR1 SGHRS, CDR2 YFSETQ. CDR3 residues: CASSPGASGIGEQFF. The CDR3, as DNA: TGCGCCAGCAGCCCGGGCGCTAGCGGGATAGGGGAGCAGTTCTTC.

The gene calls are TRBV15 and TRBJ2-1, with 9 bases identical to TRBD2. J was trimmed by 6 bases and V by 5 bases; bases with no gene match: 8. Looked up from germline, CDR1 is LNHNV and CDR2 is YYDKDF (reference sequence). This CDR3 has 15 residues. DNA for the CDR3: TGTGCCACCAGCGCCCGAGCGGGGGGTTCCAATGAGCAGTTCTTC. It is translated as CATSARAGGSNEQFF.